Each of the 7 T cell receptor beta chains below was sequenced from the same sample in a study of T cells after yellow fever vaccination. TCRdb re-analysed the 5' RACE reads in MiXCR, keeping a single row per CDR3 protein. The sample carries around 230,000 distinct CDR3 sequences, 6.5% to 7.5% recorded once. Sample: CD4+ T cells sorted from PBMCs, taken on the day of the yellow fever booster vaccination. The receptor set was obtained from a man aged 25 to 40 who received the YFV17D yellow fever vaccine.

The rearrangement links TRBV14 to TRBJ2-1, with D perhaps matching TRBD1 or TRBD2 (5 bases each). Trimming stripped 4 bases from V and 7 bases from J, with 17 bases between. Germline V gene sequence: CDR1 SGHDN, CDR2 FVKESK. The CDR3 contains 15 residues. CDR3 sequence: CASSLPPGAWNEQFF. CDR3 nucleotides: TGTGCCAGCAGCCTCCCTCCCGGGGCGTGGAATGAGCAGTTCTTC.

This clonotype has a handful of counts. The chain is built from TRBV5-4 and TRBJ2-5; 12 bases align to TRBD2. After removal of 5 bases from V and 3 bases from J, the junction contained 5 bases not matched to a gene. The CDR3 is made up of 15 amino acids. Germline values: CDR1 SGHNT, CDR2 YYREEE (reference sequence). CDR3 bases: TGTGCCAGCAGTTCACGACTAGCGGGAGAAGAGACCCAGTACTTC. Protein: CASSSRLAGEETQYF.

This clonotype was detected ten times or more. J is TRBJ2-2 and V is TRBV5-1; a possible D gene is TRBD2 (6 bases). Germline V gene lookup returns CDR1 SGHRS and CDR2 YFSETQ. CDR3 length: 15 residues. The V gene lost 0 bases and the J gene lost 5 bases, with 11 bases spanning the gap. The chain's CDR3 is CASSLGDRGTGELFF. CDR3 DNA sequence: TGCGCCAGCAGCTTGGGGGACCGGGGGACCGGGGAGCTGTTTTTT. Based on the CDR3 plus reference TRBV5-1 and TRBJ2-2, the full variable domain is KAGVTQTPRYLIKTRGQQVTLSCSPISGHRSVSWYQQTPGQGLQFLFEYFSETQRNKGNFPGRFSGRQFSNSRSEMNVSTLELGDSALYLCASSLGDRGTGELFFGEGSRLTVL.

This sequence joins TRBV28 and TRBJ2-3; 13 bases match TRBD2. Trimming removed 6 bases from V and 3 bases from J; junction bases left unmatched: 12. Germline CDR1 and CDR2: MDHEN and SYDVKM. CDR3 size: 18 residues. CDR3 in DNA: TGTGCCAGCAGGGCGACTAGCGGGAGGAAGGATCGGACAGATACGCAGTATTTT. This translates into CASRATSGRKDRTDTQYF. Supplemented by reference TRBV28 and TRBJ2-3, the full variable domain reads DVKVTQSSRYLVKRTGEKVFLECVQDMDHENMFWYRQDPGLGLRLIYFSYDVKMKEKGDIPEGYSVSREKKERFSLILESASTNQTSMYLCASRATSGRKDRTDTQYFGPGTRLTVL.

V is TRBV14 and J is TRBJ2-2; TRBD2 might be the D (6 bases). The V end lost 2 bases, the J end lost 4 bases, and 17 bases lay between the germline ends. CDR1 is SGHDN, CDR2 FVKESK, per germline. CDR3 size: 17 residues. The CDR3 bases are TGTGCCAGCAGCCAACCTGTCCCGGGGGTTGGCACCGGGGAGCTGTTTTTT. Its translation: CASSQPVPGVGTGELFF.

The V gene is TRBV7-9, the J gene TRBJ2-7, with TRBD1 matching 10 bases. Germline V gene sequence: CDR1 SEHNR, CDR2 FQNEAQ (reference sequence). The CDR3 extends over 14 amino acids. V lost 5 bases to trimming and J lost 7 bases; unmatched junction nucleotides: 8. The CDR3 reads CASSPGTGVGEQYF. In DNA, the CDR3 is TGTGCCAGCAGCCCCGGGACAGGGGTGGGGGAGCAGTACTTC.

V is TRBV20-1 and J is TRBJ1-6; D gene unclear. V lost 1 base, J lost 5 bases, and 9 bases lay in between. Looked up from germline, CDR1 is DFQATT and CDR2 is SNEGSKA (reference sequence). The CDR3 is made up of 14 amino acids. CDR3 sequence: CSARVGVNNSPLHF. The DNA of the CDR3 is TGCAGTGCTAGAGTCGGGGTGAATAATTCACCCCTCCACTTT.